This TCR beta chain appears in the sequencing data of a study of cytomegalovirus exposure and HLA in healthy donors. Study summary: Earlier sequencing of some 190 million T cells yielded approximately 120 million unique TCR beta sequences.

V lost 1 base, J lost 4 bases, and 10 bases lay in between. The length of the CDR3 is 14 residues. Per the germline V gene, CDR1 is MGHRA and CDR2 is YSYEKL. Points on this clone: The antigen remains undetermined.

The PCR employed 60 Vbeta primers together with 13 Jbeta primers. Repertoires were generated with immunoSEQ multiplex PCR, while TCRdb's copy carries only in-frame clones and drops some. The sample consists of about 140,000 clones, around four fifths of them appearing once. Overall study results and limits: Reports credit the classifier with highly specific, highly sensitive diagnosis of cytomegalovirus status. CMV serostatus was the sole immune exposure data available. Based on reports, TCR beta sequences accurately predicted HLA-A and HLA-B alleles for most subjects.

The chain joins TRBV4-1 to TRBJ1-1, with TRBD1 as a possible D gene (5 bases). The sequence derives from a male donor in good health and CMV-seronegative. The sequencing input was PBMCs. This chain's CDR3 is CASSQGGRGTEAFF. The CDR3 DNA is TGCGCCAGCAGCCAAGGTGGAAGGGGCACTGAAGCTTTCTTT.